Listed below are T cell receptor beta chains from one sample, sequenced in a study of blood T cell repertoires in COVID-19. Sequencing used immunoSEQ multiplex PCR; TCRdb keeps in-frame clones, though not all of them. The sample holds over 200,000 clones, under 90% seen once. Sample: peripheral blood. These receptors were obtained from a man between 50 and 59 years old with COVID-19, enrolled during active disease. Each CDR3 is given with its conserved first and last residue.

V gene	J gene	CDR3 protein
TRBV11-2	TRBJ1-1	CASSSRGQGKAEAFF
TRBV6-5	TRBJ2-7	CASSYSRDSSYEQYF
TRBV27	TRBJ1-6	CASTLMTSGNSPLHF
TRBV18	TRBJ2-2	CASSPLSLAGALNTGELFF
TRBV14	TRBJ2-2	CASSPLGARSGELFF
TRBV27	TRBJ2-7	CASSLLAGGPYEQYF
TRBV4-1	TRBJ1-6	CASSQDRSGTLHSPLHF
TRBV7-9	TRBJ2-7	CASSKQGSSYEQYF
TRBV6-5	TRBJ2-2	CATTGTGGFNGELFF
TRBV20-1	TRBJ2-7	CSARATDEQYF
TRBV19	TRBJ2-7	CASSMPGAPYEQYF